The clone carrying this T cell receptor (beta chain) has just a few counts. Its antigen remains unknown. The CDR3 spans 14 residues. V lost 0 bases, J lost 6 bases, and 15 bases lay in between. Germline CDR1 and CDR2: DFQATT and SNEGSKA (reference sequence). The data are from a study of blood T cells in healthy people across ages. Study results and caveats: A roughly linear age-dependent decrease characterized TCR beta diversity per million T cells. PBMCs left unsorted prevented a conclusive naive versus antigen-experienced comparison.

The extraction recovered at least 5.5 micrograms of total RNA per sample. Through a sample-barcoded 5' primer and a J-beta primer mix, a second PCR was run for roughly 6 to 12 cycles. Using its own MiXCR run on the 5' RACE reads, TCRdb lists one record per CDR3 protein. Counted here are about 1 million distinct CDR3 sequences, 35% to 50% occurring once; the ten biggest clones make up approximately 17%. The TCR sequence derives from an older woman in good health. The sequenced material came from blood. The V gene is TRBV20-1, the J gene TRBJ2-7; D tentatively fits TRBD1 or TRBD2 (5 bases each). The CDR3 loop is CSARDWGGGTEQYF. The CDR3 DNA sequence: TGCAGTGCTAGAGATTGGGGTGGGGGAACCGAGCAGTACTTC.